The 29 T cell receptor beta chains below were found in one sample sequenced in a study of blood T cell repertoires in COVID-19. Sequencing was performed with immunoSEQ multiplex PCR; in TCRdb, only in-frame clones are kept and a portion is missing. Among about 200,000 clones, approximately 82% were seen once, and the ten largest hold more than 8%. Sequencing used peripheral blood. The receptors were sampled from a woman between 50 and 59 years old with acute or convalescent COVID-19.

In nucleotides, the CDR3 is TGTGCCAGCAGCCAAGAAACGGGGTCCTACGAGCAGTACTTC. Residues: CASSQETGSYEQYF. The J gene is TRBJ2-7, the V gene TRBV14, with D tentatively TRBD2 (5 bases). The CDR3 totals 14 residues. V lost 0 bases and J lost 1, with 7 bases in between. The germline gives CDR1 SGHDN, CDR2 FVKESK.

This clone was observed a single time. The CDR3 DNA reads TGCGCCAGCAGCTTGGATGGGGGACAAACCGGGGAGCTGTTTTTT. It specifies CASSLDGGQTGELFF. The chain is built from TRBV5-1 and TRBJ2-2; a possible D gene is TRBD1 (6 bases). Germline CDR1 and CDR2: SGHRS and YFSETQ. The CDR3 is 15 residues long. V lost 0 bases and J 5 bases, leaving 11 bases between the germline ends.

A note on this clone: An end of the junction differs from the germline gene, which may be a read error. This sequence joins TRBV5-8 and TRBJ1-2, with TRBD1 as a possible D gene (6 bases). CDR3 length: 14 amino acids. Germline CDR1 SGHTS, CDR2 YDEGEE. The CDR3 reads CASRNRASSPRPTF. CDR3 sequence (DNA): TGTGCCAGCAGGAACAGGGCCAGCAGCCCCCGCCCGACATTC.

The chain's CDR3 is CASSFRREEKLFF. CDR3 DNA sequence: TGTGCCAGCAGTTTCAGGCGCGAGGAAAAACTGTTTTTT. The chain couples TRBV27 to TRBJ1-4; no clear D. Between the trimmed V and J ends, which lost 3 bases and 8 bases, there was a span of 10 bases. Germline-derived CDR1 and CDR2 are MNHEY and SMNVEV (reference sequence). The CDR3 runs 13 residues.

The chain has TRBV5-1 and TRBJ1-1; D not certain. The V and J ends lost 3 bases and 3 bases respectively, with 15 bases between them. Germline CDR1 and CDR2: SGHRS and YFSETQ. The CDR3 is made up of 15 amino acids. CDR3 nucleotide sequence: TGCGCCAGCAGCTACTCAGGATGGGAGGACACTGAAGCTTTCTTT. This gives the protein CASSYSGWEDTEAFF.

The chain has TRBV6-5 and TRBJ2-1; 11 nucleotides align to TRBD1. The CDR3 totals 15 residues. The junction had 7 bases not matched to a gene; V was cut back by 0 bases and J by 12 bases. CDR1 is MNHEY and CDR2 is SVGAGI in the germline V gene. This CDR3 is CASSYSRDRGYPQFF. In nucleotides, the CDR3 is TGTGCCAGCAGTTACTCCAGGGACAGGGGGTATCCGCAGTTCTTC.

The rearrangement links TRBV19 to TRBJ2-2; 11 bases agree with TRBD1. CDR3 length: 19 residues. V was clipped by 0 bases and J by 4 bases; unmatched bases: 10. The germline CDR1 and CDR2 sequences are LNHDA and SQIVND (reference sequence). This chain's CDR3 is CASSIEPGQGALSTGELFF. Here the CDR3 DNA reads TGTGCCAGTAGTATAGAACCAGGACAGGGGGCGCTTAGCACCGGGGAGCTGTTTTTT.

The chain is built from TRBV5-8 and TRBJ1-3, with D maybe TRBD1 (6 bases). The CDR3 extends over 13 amino acids. V was cut by 5 bases and J by 6 bases, with 12 bases left in between. Germline V lookup: CDR1 SGHTS, CDR2 YDEGEE. CDR3 in amino acids: CASRRGAVNTIYF. CDR3 coding DNA: TGTGCCAGCAGACGGGGGGCGGTAAACACCATATATTTT.

Remarks on this clone: Other DNA sequences of this sample code for an identical CDR3. V usage is TRBV29-1 and J usage is TRBJ2-1; no reliable D call. This CDR3 has 10 residues. The germline V and J ends were trimmed by 6 bases and 9 bases, with 9 bases remaining between them. Germline V gives CDR1 SQVTM, CDR2 ANQGSEA. The CDR3 loop is CSVETGEQFF. The CDR3 DNA follows: TGCAGCGTGGAGACGGGTGAGCAGTTCTTC.

The chain employs TRBV5-5 and TRBJ1-1; TRBD1 matches 8 bases. In germline, CDR1 is SGHKS, CDR2 YYEKEE (reference sequence). V lost 1 base, J lost 3 bases, and 8 bases stayed unmatched. The CDR3 extends over 16 amino acids. The DNA of the CDR3 is TGTGCCAGCAGCTTGAACCTGCAGGGGGCGTACACTGAAGCTTTCTTT. Its protein is CASSLNLQGAYTEAFF.

The chain combines TRBV6-6 with TRBJ2-1; 10 nucleotides align to TRBD2. Per germline, CDR1 MNHNY and CDR2 SVGAGI (reference sequence). V was pared by 7 bases and J by 9 bases, with 12 bases of the junction left unmatched. This CDR3 contains 15 residues. Here the CDR3 reads CASTIRTSGQGEQFF. CDR3 coding DNA: TGTGCCAGCACTATACGGACTAGCGGTCAAGGTGAGCAGTTCTTC.

This chain links TRBV11-1 with TRBJ2-5, with 7 bases matching TRBD1. From germline, CDR1 is SGHAT and CDR2 FQDESV (reference sequence). The CDR3 loop spans 14 amino acids. With V trimmed by 5 bases and J by 1 base, 4 bases remained unmatched. The CDR3 loop is CASSVGTVQETQYF. CDR3 bases: TGTGCCAGCAGCGTCGGGACAGTCCAAGAGACCCAGTACTTC.

The genes are TRBV29-1 and TRBJ1-1; D remains unclear. V was shortened by 7 bases and J by 1 base, with 10 bases between the two germline ends. Germline V gene lookup returns CDR1 SQVTM and CDR2 ANQGSEA. This CDR3 spans 12 amino acids. CDR3 nucleotides: TGCAGCGCACGAGCAGGGAACACTGAAGCTTTCTTT. Protein product: CSARAGNTEAFF.

The gene calls are TRBV24-1 and TRBJ2-7; 7 positions match TRBD1. After removal of 4 bases from V and 7 bases from J, the junction contained 6 bases not matched to a gene. CDR3 size: 13 residues. Germline CDR1 KGHDR, CDR2 SFDVKD. The CDR3: CATSETGVREQYF. In DNA, the CDR3 is TGTGCCACCAGTGAAACAGGGGTACGGGAGCAGTACTTC.

In this sample, this clone turned up once. The chain combines TRBV14 with TRBJ2-7, with a weak D call TRBD2 (6 bases). Trimming pared 3 bases from V and 2 bases from J, leaving 11 bases between. Germline-derived CDR1 and CDR2 are SGHDN and FVKESK. The CDR3 spans 14 residues. In nucleotides, the CDR3 is TGTGCCAGCAGCCAGGGAGGCAGGGCCTACGAGCAGTACTTC. It translates to CASSQGGRAYEQYF. Complete variable domain (other parts from reference TRBV14 and TRBJ2-7): EAGVTQFPSHSVIEKGQTVTLRCDPISGHDNLYWYRRVMGKEIKFLLHFVKESKQDESGMPNNRFLAERTGGTYSTLKVQPAELEDSGVYFCASSQGGRAYEQYFGPGTRLTVT.

This chain connects TRBV5-4 to TRBJ2-3, with D possibly TRBD2 on 6 matching bases. V was trimmed by 4 bases and J by 5 bases, leaving 11 bases between them. Germline loops: CDR1 SGHNT, CDR2 YYREEE (reference sequence). The CDR3 length is 13 residues. The CDR3 region has the DNA TGTGCCAGCAGCAGCGGGCGGAGAGATACGCAGTATTTT. It encodes CASSSGRRDTQYF. The full variable domain, its missing parts supplied by reference TRBV5-4 and TRBJ2-3, is ETGVTQSPTHLIKTRGQQVTLRCSSQSGHNTVSWYQQALGQGPQFIFQYYREEENGRGNFPPRFSGLQFPNYSSELNVNALELDDSALYLCASSSGRRDTQYFGPGTRLTVL.

The genes are TRBV14 and TRBJ2-1; tentative D call: TRBD1 (7 bases). The CDR3 contains 13 residues. CDR1 SGHDN and CDR2 FVKESK come from the germline V gene. Trimming pared 5 bases from V and 9 bases from J, leaving 14 bases between. CDR3 residues: CASSYDQGGEQFF. The CDR3 nucleotides are TGTGCCAGCAGCTATGACCAGGGGGGTGAGCAGTTCTTC. Variable domain in full (rest from reference TRBV14 and TRBJ2-1): EAGVTQFPSHSVIEKGQTVTLRCDPISGHDNLYWYRRVMGKEIKFLLHFVKESKQDESGMPNNRFLAERTGGTYSTLKVQPAELEDSGVYFCASSYDQGGEQFFGPGTRLTVL.

The chain has TRBV5-5 and TRBJ2-2; D gene uncertain. Trimming left V 3 bases short and J 5 bases short, with 5 bases between. Germline V gene sequence: CDR1 SGHKS, CDR2 YYEKEE (reference sequence). This CDR3 has 12 residues. As DNA, the CDR3 is TGTGCCAGCAGCTACTTAACCGGGGAGCTGTTTTTT. Translation gives CASSYLTGELFF.

CDR3 region: CASSPGGPTYEQYF. CDR3 DNA: TGTGCCAGCTCACCTGGCGGGCCTACCTACGAGCAGTACTTC. The V and J genes are TRBV18 and TRBJ2-7; perhaps TRBD2 as D (5 bases). With 3 bases removed from V and 2 bases from J, the gap between germline ends came to 11 bases. There are 14 residues in the CDR3. Germline lookup yields CDR1 KGHSH and CDR2 LQKENI.

The chain couples TRBV7-9 to TRBJ2-5; 7 bases fit TRBD2. Germline assignment: CDR1 SEHNR and CDR2 FQNEAQ (reference sequence). There are 14 residues in the CDR3. J lost 5 bases, V lost 1 base, and 4 bases had no gene match. The CDR3 here is CASSLVGGFETQYF. The CDR3 DNA follows: TGTGCCAGCAGCTTAGTGGGGGGGTTCGAGACCCAGTACTTC.

V is TRBV4-2 and J is TRBJ2-1; no definite D call. The CDR3 is 15 amino acids. Trimming took off 2 bases at V and 0 bases at J, with 8 bases between the two ends. Germline CDR1 is LGHNA and CDR2 is YNFKEQ. The CDR3 bases are TGTGCCAGCAGCCAATTGAGAGGCTCCTACAATGAGCAGTTCTTC. Protein sequence: CASSQLRGSYNEQFF.

This clone was detected only once. The V gene is TRBV3-1 (or the pseudogene TRBV3-2), the J gene TRBJ1-4; possibly TRBD1 for D (5 bases). The CDR3 consists of 13 residues. The V end was cut by 3 bases, the J end by 7 bases, with 9 bases between. The V gene's germline CDR1 is LGHDT and CDR2 YNNKEL (reference sequence). Here the CDR3 DNA reads TGTGCCAGCAGCCACAGGGTACTTGAAAAACTGTTTTTT. Its protein is CASSHRVLEKLFF.

The chain couples TRBV2 to TRBJ1-3; D remains ambiguous. Germline assignment: CDR1 SNHLY and CDR2 FYNNEI. V was cut by 8 bases and J by 2 bases, with 10 bases left in between. This CDR3 contains 13 residues. The CDR3 is CASGSGAGNTIYF. Written as DNA, the CDR3 is TGTGCCAGCGGCTCAGGCGCTGGAAACACCATATATTTT.

V usage is TRBV4-2 and J usage is TRBJ2-5; 7 positions agree with TRBD2. V shed 0 bases, J shed 4 bases, and the junction held 14 bases outside the gene matches. This CDR3 contains 18 residues. CDR1 and CDR2 from the germline V gene are LGHNA and YNFKEQ. The CDR3 sequence is CASSQDPLAAHRTETQYF. CDR3 nucleotides: TGTGCCAGCAGCCAAGATCCCCTAGCGGCCCACCGAACAGAGACCCAGTACTTC.

The chain has TRBV13 and TRBJ1-1, with D possibly TRBD1 on 5 matching bases. V was cut by 5 bases and J by 3 bases, with 13 bases left in between. This CDR3 region has 14 residues. Per germline, CDR1 PRHDT and CDR2 FYEKMQ (reference sequence). The CDR3 is CASSVSLRDTEAFF. The CDR3 DNA is TGTGCCAGCAGCGTCTCCCTCAGGGACACTGAAGCTTTCTTT. Together with reference TRBV13 and TRBJ1-1, the CDR3 gives the full variable domain: AAGVIQSPRHLIKEKRETATLKCYPIPRHDTVYWYQQGPGQDPQFLISFYEKMQSDKGSIPDRFSAQQFSDYHSELNMSSLELGDSALYFCASSVSLRDTEAFFGQGTRLTVV.

CDR3 nucleotides: TGTGCCAGCAGCCAGGCGGACAGGGGGCGCGGGAACACTGAAGCTTTCTTT. Protein product: CASSQADRGRGNTEAFF. The chain is built from TRBV3-1 (or the pseudogene TRBV3-2) and TRBJ1-1; TRBD1 matches at 11 bases. CDR1 LGHDT and CDR2 YNNKEL come from the germline V gene (reference sequence). CDR3 length: 17 residues. Trimming cost V 3 bases and J 1 base; bases outside gene matches: 7.

As for this clone: Other DNA sequences of this sample code for an identical CDR3. The J gene is TRBJ2-3, the V gene TRBV5-1; 9 nucleotides match TRBD1. Germline V gives CDR1 SGHRS, CDR2 YFSETQ. V lost 2 bases to trimming and J lost 3 bases; unmatched junction nucleotides: 4. This CDR3 region has 15 residues. In DNA form, the CDR3 reads TGCGCCAGCAGCTTACAGGGGGCTAGGACAGATACGCAGTATTTT. The encoded protein is CASSLQGARTDTQYF.

This clone was seen a single time. This specimen includes other DNA sequences encoding the same CDR3. V and J are TRBV14 and TRBJ2-2, with TRBD1 matching over 8 bases. The CDR3 spans 16 residues. The junction had 5 bases not matched to a gene; V was cut back by 4 bases and J by 1 base. From germline, CDR1 is SGHDN and CDR2 FVKESK. The CDR3 here is CASSPFRGQNTGELFF. The CDR3 DNA reads as TGTGCCAGCAGCCCGTTCAGGGGGCAGAACACCGGGGAGCTGTTTTTT.

The chain links TRBV19 to TRBJ2-3, with TRBD1 matching 9 bases. The CDR3 sequence is 15 residues long. V trimming: 4 bases; J trimming: 4 bases; junction bases outside the gene matches: 6. The germline gives CDR1 LNHDA, CDR2 SQIVND (reference sequence). The CDR3 region is CASSTRGQGSDTQYF. The DNA for the CDR3 is TGTGCCAGTAGTACCCGGGGACAGGGATCAGATACGCAGTATTTT.